This entry lists 14 T cell receptor beta chains sequenced from one sample in a study of blood T cell repertoires in COVID-19. Sequencing was performed with immunoSEQ multiplex PCR; in TCRdb, only in-frame clones are kept and a portion is missing. The sample gives 55,000 to 90,000 clones, 65% to 85% of which show up once; approximately 4.1% is in the top ten. The sequenced sample was peripheral blood. The receptors shown here come from a woman in her sixties with acute or convalescent COVID-19.

This chain connects TRBV12-3 or TRBV12-4 to TRBJ1-1, with D perhaps TRBD1 (5 bases). V gave up 3 bases and J gave up 4 bases, with 9 bases separating them. The CDR3 is made up of 13 amino acids. In DNA, the CDR3 is TGTGCCAGCAGTTTTAAGGGGCTCACTGAAGCTTTCTTT. It codes for CASSFKGLTEAFF.

Concerning this clone itself: Other nucleotide sequences from this sample produce the same CDR3. The V call is TRBV27, the J call TRBJ2-1; maybe TRBD1 (6 bases). CDR1 is MNHEY and CDR2 is SMNVEV in the germline V gene (reference sequence). The V and J ends lost 0 bases and 3 bases respectively, with 9 bases between them. The CDR3 length is 15 residues. CDR3 coding DNA: TGTGCCAGCAGTTTATCCAGGGGTAGCTACAATGAGCAGTTCTTC. The encoded protein is CASSLSRGSYNEQFF.

The V gene is TRBV7-9, the J gene TRBJ1-2, with D perhaps matching TRBD1 (6 bases). Germline CDR1 reads SEHNR; CDR2 reads FQNEAQ (reference sequence). The CDR3 extends over 11 amino acids. The ends were cut back, 2 bases at V and 10 bases at J, with 8 bases in the middle. CDR3 amino acids: CASSLWTVYTF. The CDR3 DNA reads TGTGCCAGCAGCTTATGGACAGTCTACACCTTC.

J is TRBJ2-3 and V is TRBV13; 7 positions agree with TRBD1. The CDR3 has 18 residues. V was clipped by 5 bases and J by 6 bases; unmatched bases: 20. The germline V gene has CDR1 PRHDT and CDR2 FYEKMQ (reference sequence). The CDR3 sequence: CASSTRGRRIGGGDTQYF. The CDR3 coding sequence is TGTGCCAGCAGCACCCGGGGAAGGAGAATAGGGGGCGGTGATACGCAGTATTTT.

This chain links TRBV29-1 with TRBJ1-1; D call uncertain. V was shortened by 7 bases and J by 2 bases, with 14 bases between the two germline ends. CDR3 size: 13 residues. CDR1 SQVTM and CDR2 ANQGSEA come from the germline V gene. In DNA, the CDR3 is TGCAGCGCTGGCCGTGGAGGAAACACTGAAGCTTTCTTT. Protein product: CSAGRGGNTEAFF.

This chain links TRBV18 with TRBJ1-2, with TRBD1 identical over 7 bases. V lost 3 bases and J lost 4; bases outside the gene matches: 5. The CDR3 has 14 amino acids. Germline CDR1 reads KGHSH; CDR2 reads LQKENI. The CDR3 region is CASSPRQGPYGYTF. The DNA of the CDR3 is TGTGCCAGCTCACCCCGACAGGGACCCTATGGCTACACCTTC.

This clone was observed a single time. The CDR3 region is CASSLAFTYEQYF. The CDR3 DNA follows: TGTGCCAGCAGTTTGGCTTTTACCTACGAGCAGTACTTC. The rearrangement joins TRBV12-3 or TRBV12-4 to TRBJ2-7; D gene uncertain. Trimming removed 3 bases at V and 2 bases at J, with 8 bases between. The CDR3 is 13 amino acids.

The gene calls are TRBV2 and TRBJ1-3; D is perhaps TRBD1 (5 bases). Germline CDR1 is SNHLY and CDR2 is FYNNEI. Trimming left V 5 bases short and J 1 base short, with 18 bases between. The CDR3 length is 17 residues. DNA of the CDR3: TGTGCCAGCAGTTTCGAATCTAGGGGCAGGTCTGGAAACACCATATATTTT. It specifies CASSFESRGRSGNTIYF.

The rearrangement joins TRBV19 to TRBJ1-2; maybe TRBD1 (5 bases). Trimming took off 8 bases at V and 0 bases at J, with 7 bases between the two ends. The CDR3 totals 12 residues. Germline-derived CDR1 and CDR2 are LNHDA and SQIVND (reference sequence). CDR3 loop: CASSGPNYGYTF. The CDR3 DNA is TGTGCCAGTTCAGGGCCTAACTATGGCTACACCTTC. Full variable domain (remainder filled in from reference TRBV19 and TRBJ1-2): DGGITQSPKYLFRKEGQNVTLSCEQNLNHDAMYWYRQDPGQGLRLIYYSQIVNDFQKGDIAEGYSVSREKKESFPLTVTSAQKNPTAFYLCASSGPNYGYTFGSGTRLTVV.

This clone was recorded only once. V and J are TRBV6-5 and TRBJ2-5; 10 bases are shared with TRBD1. The CDR3 sequence is 15 residues long. CDR1 is MNHEY, CDR2 SVGAGI, per germline. J lost 5 bases, V lost 6 bases, and 9 bases had no gene match. CDR3 in amino acids: CASRHRDRGGETQYF. As DNA, the CDR3 is TGTGCCAGCAGGCACCGGGACAGGGGTGGCGAGACCCAGTACTTC.

The J gene is TRBJ2-3, the V gene TRBV19, with TRBD2 identical over 8 bases. Trimming at V came to 4 bases and at J to 6 bases, leaving 3 bases not matched to a gene. CDR1 is LNHDA, CDR2 SQIVND, per germline (reference sequence). This CDR3 comprises 13 residues. The CDR3 bases are TGTGCCAGTAGTACCGGGGGGGAGGATACGCAGTATTTT. Translation gives CASSTGGEDTQYF.

The chain combines TRBV10-1 with TRBJ2-1, with 9 positions matching TRBD1. The CDR3 covers 15 residues. Per germline, CDR1 WNHNN and CDR2 SYGVQD (reference sequence). The ends lost 6 bases at V and 7 bases at J; junction bases unmatched: 10. The CDR3 DNA reads TGCGCCAGCAGCGGGGGACAGGGCTCAAGAAATGAGCAGTTCTTC. Its translation: CASSGGQGSRNEQFF.

The chain carries TRBV14 and TRBJ1-1, with D perhaps TRBD1 (5 bases). Trimming removed 4 bases at V and 5 bases at J, with 14 bases between. The V gene's germline CDR1 is SGHDN and CDR2 FVKESK. The CDR3 extends over 14 amino acids. The DNA for the CDR3 is TGTGCCAGCAGCCCACAGGCTGCGGGGACTGAAGCTTTCTTT. Amino acid sequence: CASSPQAAGTEAFF. Together with reference TRBV14 and TRBJ1-1, the CDR3 gives the full variable domain: EAGVTQFPSHSVIEKGQTVTLRCDPISGHDNLYWYRRVMGKEIKFLLHFVKESKQDESGMPNNRFLAERTGGTYSTLKVQPAELEDSGVYFCASSPQAAGTEAFFGQGTRLTVV.

This clone has only a few counts. V is TRBV6-6 and J is TRBJ2-7, with 8 bases lining up with TRBD1. CDR1 and CDR2 from the germline V gene are MNHNY and SVGAGI (reference sequence). V was pared by 6 bases and J by 5 bases, with 9 bases of the junction left unmatched. The length of the CDR3 is 14 residues. The CDR3 reads CASSPTRGRNEQYF. CDR3 DNA sequence: TGTGCCAGCAGCCCAACCAGGGGGCGGAACGAGCAGTACTTC.